One and the same sample provided the 17 T cell receptor beta chains below, sequenced in a study of cytomegalovirus exposure and HLA in healthy donors. 60 Vbeta and 13 Jbeta primers were used in PCR. The repertoire was sequenced with immunoSEQ multiplex PCR; TCRdb's copy has only in-frame clones and lacks some. Of about 120,000 clones in the sample, 50% to 65% were seen once. The sequenced sample was PBMCs. These receptors were obtained from a man in his forties in good health and CMV-seropositive.

This clone was seen a few times. The chain links TRBV10-3 to TRBJ2-7; 9 positions agree with TRBD1. CDR1 ENHRY and CDR2 SYGVKD come from the germline V gene. V was clipped by 4 bases and J by 2 bases; unmatched bases: 6. The CDR3 loop spans 15 amino acids. CDR3 DNA sequence: TGTGCCATCAGTGGCGGACAGGGGAGAACCTACGAGCAGTACTTC. It encodes CAISGGQGRTYEQYF.

This clone appeared a few times. Here the CDR3 reads CASSLGRVLLAYEQYF. The CDR3 DNA reads as TGTGCCAGCAGCTTAGGGCGGGTCCTTCTAGCCTACGAGCAGTACTTC. This sequence joins TRBV11-2 and TRBJ2-7, with D possibly matching TRBD2 (5 bases). The CDR3 consists of 16 residues. The V gene lost 1 base and the J gene lost 2 bases, with 15 bases spanning the gap. The germline V gene encodes CDR1 SGHAT and CDR2 FQNNGV.

The rearrangement links TRBV29-1 to TRBJ2-7, with 11 bases aligning to TRBD2. CDR3 length: 14 residues. Per germline, CDR1 SQVTM and CDR2 ANQGSEA. Losses at the gene ends were 4 bases for V and 2 bases for J; bases not matched to a gene: 4. CDR3 in amino acids: CSVVETSGAYEQYF. The CDR3, as DNA: TGCAGCGTTGTCGAGACTAGCGGGGCCTACGAGCAGTACTTC.

The V and J genes are TRBV11-2 and TRBJ2-1, with D perhaps TRBD2 (5 bases). The CDR3 totals 16 residues. The germline V and J ends were trimmed by 4 bases and 4 bases, with 17 bases remaining between them. The germline V gene has CDR1 SGHAT and CDR2 FQNNGV. The CDR3 here is CASSSPRKRTYNEQFF. The DNA for the CDR3 is TGTGCCAGCAGCTCTCCCAGGAAGCGGACTTACAATGAGCAGTTCTTC.

This CDR3 is CASSLSVGPSRADTQYF. CDR3 bases: TGTGCCAGCAGCTTATCGGTTGGTCCTAGCCGAGCAGATACGCAGTATTTT. J is TRBJ2-3 and V is TRBV7-9; tentatively, D is TRBD2 (5 bases). This CDR3 has 17 amino acids. Trimming took 2 bases from V and 4 from J, leaving 19 bases between them. Germline V lookup: CDR1 SEHNR, CDR2 FQNEAQ (reference sequence).

This clone showed up just once. The gene calls are TRBV30 and TRBJ2-1, with 10 bases matching TRBD2. The trim removed 4 bases at V and 9 bases at J, leaving 12 bases unmatched. The germline gives CDR1 GTSNPN, CDR2 SVGIG (reference sequence). The length of the CDR3 is 15 residues. The CDR3 reads CAWTLISGRPGEQFF. Here the CDR3 DNA reads TGTGCCTGGACTCTAATTAGCGGGAGGCCTGGTGAGCAGTTCTTC.

Only a few counts were recorded for this clone. The chain has TRBV2 and TRBJ2-3, with D possibly being TRBD1 (5 bases). The CDR3 totals 15 residues. Trimming cost V 6 bases and J 6 bases, with 19 bases left between them. CDR1 SNHLY and CDR2 FYNNEI come from the germline V gene. CDR3 residues: CASSRTHLSSDTQYF. CDR3 nucleotide sequence: TGTGCCAGCAGCCGGACACATTTATCCTCCGATACGCAGTATTTT.

A few counts support this clone. J is TRBJ1-5 and V is TRBV6-1; no clear D. Trimming pared 5 bases from V and 6 bases from J, leaving 17 bases between. The length of the CDR3 is 15 residues. The germline V gene encodes CDR1 MNHNS and CDR2 SASEGT. CDR3 region: CASSTREVGGQPQHF. The CDR3 nucleotides read TGTGCCAGCAGTACCCGGGAGGTGGGCGGTCAGCCCCAGCATTTT.

This rearrangement joins TRBV30 to TRBJ1-5; D unresolved. CDR3 length: 14 residues. V lost 2 bases and J 5 bases, leaving 13 bases between the germline ends. Germline V gene sequence: CDR1 GTSNPN, CDR2 SVGIG (reference sequence). CDR3 sequence (DNA): TGTGCCTGGAGTAGACGGACTGTGGATCAGCCCCAGCATTTT. Amino acid sequence: CAWSRRTVDQPQHF.

The J gene is TRBJ2-6, the V gene TRBV28, with D hard to call. Germline V gives CDR1 MDHEN, CDR2 SYDVKM. CDR3 length: 17 residues. V was shortened by 2 bases and J by 0 bases, with 11 bases between the two germline ends. The CDR3 region is CASSLIGGSSGANVLTF. As DNA, the CDR3 is TGTGCCAGCAGTTTAATAGGCGGAAGCTCTGGGGCCAACGTCCTGACTTTC.

V gene TRBV5-4 combines with J gene TRBJ2-5; 14 bases are a match to TRBD2. The CDR3 covers 17 residues. Trimming cost V 3 bases and J 4 bases; bases outside gene matches: 8. Germline assignment: CDR1 SGHNT and CDR2 YYREEE (reference sequence). CDR3 DNA: TGTGCCAGCAGCTCAATGACCGGGACTAGCGGGAGAGAGACCCAGTACTTC. As protein: CASSSMTGTSGRETQYF.

This clone was seen only once. The CDR3 is CASGPTANTEAFF. In DNA form, the CDR3 reads TGTGCCAGCGGACCGACAGCTAACACTGAAGCTTTCTTT. V usage is TRBV19 and J usage is TRBJ1-1; possibly TRBD1 for D (5 bases). V was pared by 9 bases and J by 2 bases, with 13 bases between. The length of the CDR3 is 13 residues. Germline CDR1 reads LNHDA; CDR2 reads SQIVND (reference sequence).

The rearrangement links TRBV13 to TRBJ1-6, with TRBD1 matching 11 bases. The CDR3 consists of 14 residues. Germline V lookup: CDR1 PRHDT, CDR2 FYEKMQ (reference sequence). J gave up 9 bases and V 3 bases, and 1 base lay outside the gene matches. The CDR3 reads CASSLGQGGSPLHF. The CDR3 DNA reads as TGTGCCAGCAGCTTGGGACAGGGGGGTTCACCCCTCCACTTT.

The rearrangement links TRBV7-8 to TRBJ2-1; tentatively, D is TRBD1 (6 bases). There are 14 residues in the CDR3. The V end was cut by 7 bases, the J end by 2 bases, with 12 bases between. Looked up from germline, CDR1 is SGHVS and CDR2 is FQNEAQ. Here the CDR3 reads CASTWTEAYNEQFF. DNA of the CDR3: TGTGCCAGCACCTGGACAGAAGCCTACAATGAGCAGTTCTTC.

The CDR3 bases are TGTGCCAGCAGCTTAGAGCGGAGATACCAAGAGACCCAGTACTTC. The encoded protein is CASSLERRYQETQYF. The chain employs TRBV13 and TRBJ2-5; the D gene is possibly TRBD2 (5 bases). The CDR3 length is 15 residues. The germline V gene encodes CDR1 PRHDT and CDR2 FYEKMQ (reference sequence). V gave up 1 base and J gave up 0 bases, with 9 bases separating them.

The CDR3 loop is CASSYAEQGLGTEAFF. Written as DNA, the CDR3 is TGTGCCAGCAGTTACGCAGAACAGGGTTTAGGCACTGAAGCTTTCTTT. This chain connects TRBV6-6 to TRBJ1-1, with a tentative D call TRBD1 (6 bases). Germline V lookup: CDR1 MNHNY, CDR2 SVGAGI (reference sequence). There are 16 residues in the CDR3. V lost 2 bases and J lost 4, with 17 bases in between.

The chain uses TRBV13 and TRBJ2-7, with D tentatively TRBD2 (8 bases). This CDR3 comprises 16 residues. Trimming left V 4 bases short and J 2 bases short, with 18 bases between. Per the germline V gene, CDR1 is PRHDT and CDR2 is FYEKMQ (reference sequence). CDR3 bases: TGTGCCAGCAGCTCCCGGGGGGGACAGCAAGCCTACGAGCAGTACTTC. It translates to CASSSRGGQQAYEQYF. The full variable domain, with the rest looked up from reference TRBV13 and TRBJ2-7, is AAGVIQSPRHLIKEKRETATLKCYPIPRHDTVYWYQQGPGQDPQFLISFYEKMQSDKGSIPDRFSAQQFSDYHSELNMSSLELGDSALYFCASSSRGGQQAYEQYFGPGTRLTVT.